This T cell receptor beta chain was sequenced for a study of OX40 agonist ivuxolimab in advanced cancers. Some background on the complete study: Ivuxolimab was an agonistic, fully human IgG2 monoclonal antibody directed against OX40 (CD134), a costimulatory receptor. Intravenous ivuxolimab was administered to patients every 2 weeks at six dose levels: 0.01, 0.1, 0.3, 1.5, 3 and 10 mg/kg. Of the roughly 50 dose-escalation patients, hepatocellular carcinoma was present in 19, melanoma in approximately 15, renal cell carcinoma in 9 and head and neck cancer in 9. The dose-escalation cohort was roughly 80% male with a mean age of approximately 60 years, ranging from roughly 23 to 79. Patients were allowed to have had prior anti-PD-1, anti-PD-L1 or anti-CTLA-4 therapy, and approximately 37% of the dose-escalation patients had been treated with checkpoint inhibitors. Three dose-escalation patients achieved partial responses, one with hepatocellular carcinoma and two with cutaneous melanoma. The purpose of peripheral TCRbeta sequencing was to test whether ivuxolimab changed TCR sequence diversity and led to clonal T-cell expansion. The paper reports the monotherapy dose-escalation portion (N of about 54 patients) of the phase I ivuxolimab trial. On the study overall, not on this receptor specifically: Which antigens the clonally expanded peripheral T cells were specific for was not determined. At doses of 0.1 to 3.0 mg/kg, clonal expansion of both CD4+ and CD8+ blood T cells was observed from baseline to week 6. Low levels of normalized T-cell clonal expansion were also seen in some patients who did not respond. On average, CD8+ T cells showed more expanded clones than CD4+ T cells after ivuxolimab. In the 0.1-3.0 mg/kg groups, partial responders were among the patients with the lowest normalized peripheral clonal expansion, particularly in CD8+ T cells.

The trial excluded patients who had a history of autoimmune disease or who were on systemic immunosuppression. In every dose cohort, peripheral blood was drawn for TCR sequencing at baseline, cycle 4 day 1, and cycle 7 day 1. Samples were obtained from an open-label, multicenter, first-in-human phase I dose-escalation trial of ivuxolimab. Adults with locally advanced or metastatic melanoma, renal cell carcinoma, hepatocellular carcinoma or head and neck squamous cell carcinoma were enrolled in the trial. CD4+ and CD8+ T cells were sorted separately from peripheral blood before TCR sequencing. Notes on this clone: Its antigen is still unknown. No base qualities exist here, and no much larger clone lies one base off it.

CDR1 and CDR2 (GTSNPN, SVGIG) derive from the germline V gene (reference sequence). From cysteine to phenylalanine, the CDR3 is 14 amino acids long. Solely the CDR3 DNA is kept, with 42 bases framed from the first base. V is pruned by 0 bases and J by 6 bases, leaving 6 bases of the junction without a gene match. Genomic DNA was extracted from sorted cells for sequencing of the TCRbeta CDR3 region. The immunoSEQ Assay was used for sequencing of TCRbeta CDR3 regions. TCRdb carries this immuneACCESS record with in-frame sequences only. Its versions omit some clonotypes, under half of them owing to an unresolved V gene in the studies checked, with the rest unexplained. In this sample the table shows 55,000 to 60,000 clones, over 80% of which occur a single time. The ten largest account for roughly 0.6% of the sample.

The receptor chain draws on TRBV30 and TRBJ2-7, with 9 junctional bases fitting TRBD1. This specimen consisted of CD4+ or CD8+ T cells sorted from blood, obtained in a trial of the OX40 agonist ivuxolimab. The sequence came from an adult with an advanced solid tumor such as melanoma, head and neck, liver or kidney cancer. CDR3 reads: CAWSVPGTGLEQYF. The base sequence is TGTGCCTGGAGTGTACCCGGGACAGGGCTCGAGCAGTACTTC.